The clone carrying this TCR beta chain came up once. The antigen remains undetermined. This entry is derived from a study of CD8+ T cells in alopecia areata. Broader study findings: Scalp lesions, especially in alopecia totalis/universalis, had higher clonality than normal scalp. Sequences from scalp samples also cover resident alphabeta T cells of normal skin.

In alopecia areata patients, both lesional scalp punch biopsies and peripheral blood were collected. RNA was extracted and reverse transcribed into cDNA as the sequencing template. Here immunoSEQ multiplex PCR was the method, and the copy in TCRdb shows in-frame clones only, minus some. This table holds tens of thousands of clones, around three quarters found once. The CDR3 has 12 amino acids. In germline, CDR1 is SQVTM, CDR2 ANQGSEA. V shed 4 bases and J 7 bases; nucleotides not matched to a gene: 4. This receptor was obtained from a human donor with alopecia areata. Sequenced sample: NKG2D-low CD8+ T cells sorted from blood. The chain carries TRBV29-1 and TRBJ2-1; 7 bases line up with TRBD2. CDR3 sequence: CSVAASGNEQFF. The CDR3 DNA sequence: TGCAGCGTTGCGGCTAGCGGTAATGAGCAGTTCTTC.